These 15 T cell receptor beta chains share one sample of origin, sequenced in a study of regulatory T cells in long-lasting Graves disease. In building TCR beta libraries, iRepertoire HTBI primers were used together with Arm-PCR of CDR3 regions. TCRdb reanalysed the multiplex PCR reads using MiXCR and keeps one entry per CDR3 protein. This sample has hundreds of thousands of distinct CDR3 sequences, with 15% to 20% found just once. The time point denotes: newly diagnosed GD, antithyroid drugs for less than 3 months. The TCR library used RNA extracted from PBMCs. The sample also formed part of further work on T cells in Graves' hyperthyroidism and ophthalmopathy.

The sample was peripheral blood mononuclear cells (PBMCs), taken at new diagnosis, from a patient treated with antithyroid drugs. All receptors come from a woman aged 35-65 years with Graves disease.

With respect to this clonotype: Only one base separates this from a far larger clonotype, so it likely reflects a read error. Because the CDR3 is missing its conserved closing phenylalanine or tryptophan, this is likely a read error. V usage is TRBV3-1 and J usage is TRBJ2-3; D uncertain. The J call may not be correct, given that the DNA end is closer to TRBJ1-1. CDR1 is LGHDT and CDR2 is YNNKEL in the germline V gene (reference sequence). The CDR3 is 11 amino acids. The CDR3 loop is CASSRNTEAFL. For the CDR3, the DNA is TGTGCCAGCAGCCGGAACACTGAAGCTTTCCTT.

This clonotype was seen only a few times. The V gene is TRBV9, the J gene TRBJ1-5; D uncertain. The CDR3 runs to 15 residues. The V and J ends lost 1 base and 3 bases respectively, with 11 bases between them. Germline V gene data show CDR1 as SGDLS and CDR2 as YYNGEE. The DNA for the CDR3 is TGTGCCAGCAGCGTAACAGCCCGATTCAATCAGCCCCAGCATTTT. Its protein product is CASSVTARFNQPQHF.

This clonotype was seen at least ten times. The rearrangement links TRBV29-1 to TRBJ2-7; D unresolved. Deletions cut 4 bases from V and 4 bases from J, with 8 bases between. The V gene's germline CDR1 is SQVTM and CDR2 ANQGSEA. The CDR3 runs 11 residues. The CDR3 bases are TGCAGCGTTGGGGGATCTTACGAGCAGTACTTC. Its translation: CSVGGSYEQYF.

This clonotype was picked up many times. The chain uses TRBV12-5 and TRBJ1-2; 8 bases fit TRBD1. With 4 bases clipped from V and 6 bases from J, the junction kept 4 bases outside the gene matches. Per the germline V gene, CDR1 is LGHNT and CDR2 is FRNRAP. This CDR3 comprises 13 residues. CDR3 residues: CASGSDRGNGYTF. The CDR3 DNA reads as TGTGCTAGTGGTTCTGACAGGGGAAATGGCTACACCTTC.

This clonotype was seen ten or more times. The chain is built from TRBV3-1 and TRBJ1-2; possibly TRBD1 for D (5 bases). Per germline, CDR1 LGHDT and CDR2 YNNKEL (reference sequence). Trimming cost V 4 bases and J 7 bases, with 16 bases left between them. The CDR3 covers 14 residues. CDR3 amino acids: CASSLGGAGSGYTF. The CDR3 coding sequence is TGTGCCAGCAGCCTTGGCGGGGCCGGATCTGGCTACACCTTC. Together with reference TRBV3-1 and TRBJ1-2, the CDR3 gives the full variable domain: DTAVSQTPKYLVTQMGNDKSIKCEQNLGHDTMYWYKQDSKKFLKIMFSYNNKELIINETVPNRFSPKSPDKAHLNLHINSLELGDSAVYFCASSLGGAGSGYTFGSGTRLTVV.

This clonotype was seen more than once but under ten times. V is TRBV6-4 and J is TRBJ1-2; no firm D call. CDR1 and CDR2 (germline): MRHNA, SNTAGT. CDR3 length: 13 residues. V lost 9 bases and J lost 8, with 19 bases in between. The CDR3 loop reads CARIKRGFFGYTF. The CDR3 nucleotides read TGTGCCAGAATCAAACGGGGTTTCTTCGGCTACACCTTC.

This clonotype was seen more than once but under ten times. The genes are TRBV15 and TRBJ2-5, with D possibly being TRBD1 or TRBD2 (7 bases each). The CDR3 consists of 14 residues. The germline V gene has CDR1 LNHNV and CDR2 YYDKDF (reference sequence). V lost 8 bases and J lost 2, with 15 bases in between. CDR3 in amino acids: CATAPRGGQETQYF. The CDR3 DNA reads TGTGCCACCGCTCCCAGGGGGGGGCAAGAGACCCAGTACTTC.

This clonotype has only a few counts. Given a much more abundant clone one base away, this may be a read error. CDR3 sequence reads: CASSSSLRGSAFF. The CDR3 nucleotides are TGTGCCAGCAGTTCCTCACTAAGGGGGTCGGCTTTCTTT. The J gene is TRBJ1-1, the V gene TRBV12-3 or TRBV12-4, with TRBD1 as a possible D gene (6 bases). With 4 bases removed from V and 11 bases from J, the gap between germline ends came to 17 bases. CDR3 length: 13 amino acids.

This clonotype was counted between two and nine times. The V call is TRBV29-1, the J call TRBJ2-3, with 15 bases lining up with TRBD2. Germline CDR1 SQVTM, CDR2 ANQGSEA. V trimming: 6 bases; J trimming: 1 base; junction bases outside the gene matches: 5. The CDR3 has 16 amino acids. In DNA, the CDR3 is TGCAGCGTACCGGGACTAGCGGGAGGCGGCACAGATACGCAGTATTTT. Its protein product is CSVPGLAGGGTDTQYF.

V is TRBV12-3 or TRBV12-4 and J is TRBJ1-5; D is uncertain. The CDR3 length is 14 residues. The V and J ends lost 6 bases and 0 bases respectively, with 9 bases between them. DNA for the CDR3: TGTGCCAGCAGGCCGACACTTAGCAATCAGCCCCAGCATTTT. Protein sequence: CASRPTLSNQPQHF.

The CDR3 DNA reads as TGCAGCGTTGAAACTTGGGACAGGGGAGGATTCCCCCCCCCTAGCTCTGGGGCCAACGTCCTGACTTTC. It specifies CSVETWDRGGFPPPSSGANVLTF. V usage is TRBV29-1 and J usage is TRBJ2-6; 10 bases line up with TRBD1. The CDR3 runs to 23 residues. Germline V lookup: CDR1 SQVTM, CDR2 ANQGSEA. Trimming removed 2 bases from V and 0 bases from J; junction bases left unmatched: 22. The complete variable domain, with remaining parts taken from reference TRBV29-1 and TRBJ2-6, reads SAVISQKPSRDICQRGTSLTIQCQVDSQVTMMFWYRQQPGQSLTLIATANQGSEATYESGFVIDKFPISRPNLTFSTLTVSNMSPEDSSIYLCSVETWDRGGFPPPSSGANVLTFGAGSRLTVL.

Ten or more counts support this clonotype. The chain has TRBV11-2 and TRBJ2-1, with D possibly TRBD1 on 5 matching bases. This CDR3 is 15 amino acids long. The V and J ends lost 1 base and 4 bases respectively, with 11 bases between them. In germline, CDR1 is SGHAT, CDR2 FQNNGV. For the CDR3, the DNA is TGTGCCAGCAGCTTAGGTTCAGGGTCGTACAATGAGCAGTTCTTC. Protein sequence: CASSLGSGSYNEQFF.

This clonotype showed up many times. The J gene is TRBJ1-6, the V gene TRBV2, with D uncertain. Trimming shortened V by 4 bases and J by 11 bases, and 15 bases separated the two germline ends. This CDR3 comprises 14 residues. The germline gives CDR1 SNHLY, CDR2 FYNNEI. The DNA of the CDR3 is TGTGCCAGCAGTGGGCAGGTTAACCGTACACCCCTCCACTTT. Protein sequence: CASSGQVNRTPLHF.

The rearrangement links TRBV15 to TRBJ1-3; D is possibly TRBD1 (6 bases). Germline V gene sequence: CDR1 LNHNV, CDR2 YYDKDF (reference sequence). CDR3 length equals 14 residues. V shed 0 bases and J shed 3 bases, with 6 bases lying between them. CDR3 DNA sequence: TGTGCCACCAGCAGAGACAGGGGTGGAAACACCATATATTTT. Translated, it gives CATSRDRGGNTIYF.

This clonotype was seen only a few times. The genes are TRBV20-1 and TRBJ1-2; 7 positions agree with TRBD1. CDR1 DFQATT and CDR2 SNEGSKA come from the germline V gene (reference sequence). The CDR3 sequence is 12 residues long. J was trimmed by 7 bases and V by 8 bases; bases with no gene match: 10. CDR3 protein: CSSQGVLGGYTF. The DNA of the CDR3 is TGCAGTTCTCAGGGGGTCCTTGGTGGCTACACCTTC.